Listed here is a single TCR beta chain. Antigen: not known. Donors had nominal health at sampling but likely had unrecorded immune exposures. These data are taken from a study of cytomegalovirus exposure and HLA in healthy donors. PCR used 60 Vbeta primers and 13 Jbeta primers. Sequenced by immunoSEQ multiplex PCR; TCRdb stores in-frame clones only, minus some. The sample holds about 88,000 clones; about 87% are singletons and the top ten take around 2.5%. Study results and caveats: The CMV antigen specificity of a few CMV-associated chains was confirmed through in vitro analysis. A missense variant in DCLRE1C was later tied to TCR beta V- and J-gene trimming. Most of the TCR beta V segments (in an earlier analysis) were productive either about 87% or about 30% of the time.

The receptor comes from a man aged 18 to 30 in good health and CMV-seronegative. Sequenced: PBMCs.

The CDR3 DNA reads as TGTGCCAGCAGCTTACGTTGGGAGCGGGTTAACGTCTACGAGCAGTACTTC. Encoded protein: CASSLRWERVNVYEQYF. This chain connects TRBV7-8 to TRBJ2-7; D may be TRBD2 (6 bases). V was trimmed by 2 bases and J by 3 bases, leaving 20 bases between them. The CDR3 length is 17 residues. The germline gives CDR1 SGHVS, CDR2 FQNEAQ.